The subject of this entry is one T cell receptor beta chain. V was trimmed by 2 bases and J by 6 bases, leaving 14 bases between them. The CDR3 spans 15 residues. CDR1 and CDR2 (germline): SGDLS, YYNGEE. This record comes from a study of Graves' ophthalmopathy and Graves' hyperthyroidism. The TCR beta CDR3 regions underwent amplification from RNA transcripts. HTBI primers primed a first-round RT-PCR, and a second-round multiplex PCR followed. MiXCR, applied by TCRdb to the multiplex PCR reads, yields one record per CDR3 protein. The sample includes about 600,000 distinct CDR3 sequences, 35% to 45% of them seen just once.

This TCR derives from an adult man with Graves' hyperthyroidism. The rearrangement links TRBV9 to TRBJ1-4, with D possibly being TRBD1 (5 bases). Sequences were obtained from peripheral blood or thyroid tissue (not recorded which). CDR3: CASSVGGYRDEKLFF. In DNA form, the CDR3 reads TGTGCCAGCAGCGTCGGGGGGTATAGGGATGAAAAACTGTTTTTT.